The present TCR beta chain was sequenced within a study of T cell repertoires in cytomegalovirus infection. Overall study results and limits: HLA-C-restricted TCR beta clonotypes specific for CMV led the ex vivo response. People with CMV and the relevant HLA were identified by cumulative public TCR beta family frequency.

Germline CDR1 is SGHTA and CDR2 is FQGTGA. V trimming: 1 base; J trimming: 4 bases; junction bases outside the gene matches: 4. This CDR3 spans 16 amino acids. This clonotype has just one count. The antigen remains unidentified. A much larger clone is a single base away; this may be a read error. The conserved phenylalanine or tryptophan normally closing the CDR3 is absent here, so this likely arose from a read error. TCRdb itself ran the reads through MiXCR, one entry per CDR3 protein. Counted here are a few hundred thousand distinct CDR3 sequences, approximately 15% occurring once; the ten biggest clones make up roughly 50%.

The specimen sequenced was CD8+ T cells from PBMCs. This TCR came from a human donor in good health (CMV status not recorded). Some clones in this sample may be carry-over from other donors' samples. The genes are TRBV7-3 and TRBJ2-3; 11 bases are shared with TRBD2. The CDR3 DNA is TGTGCCAGCAGCTTAAATCTAGCGGGGGGAGCAGATACGCAGTATTAT. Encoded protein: CASSLNLAGGADTQYY.